This TCR beta chain emerged from a study of cytomegalovirus exposure and HLA in healthy donors. Study in general: The Caucasian-associated ancestry cluster held more than 80% of 398 genotyped donors.

This clone appeared once. Its antigen remains unidentified. The PCR made use of 60 Vbeta and 13 Jbeta primers. Sequencing was performed with immunoSEQ multiplex PCR; in TCRdb, only in-frame clones are kept and a portion is missing. The data contain 110,000 to 150,000 clones, roughly 80% of them singletons. The germline gives CDR1 SQVTM, CDR2 ANQGSEA. This CDR3 is built from 12 residues. The V gene lost 4 bases and the J gene lost 4 bases, with 11 bases spanning the gap. Study-level points and caveats: Versus the 666-donor mean, an Asian-associated ancestry cluster reportedly showed fewer N-insertions in a later analysis. The study reported that TCR beta sequences accurately predicted HLA-A and HLA-B alleles in most subjects.

This chain links TRBV29-1 with TRBJ2-7; weak D call: TRBD1 (5 bases). The clonotype was recovered from a female donor in good health and CMV-seronegative. The source material was PBMCs. The CDR3 bases are TGCAGCGTTGGACAGACCGTGTACGAGCAGTACTTC. Encoded protein: CSVGQTVYEQYF.